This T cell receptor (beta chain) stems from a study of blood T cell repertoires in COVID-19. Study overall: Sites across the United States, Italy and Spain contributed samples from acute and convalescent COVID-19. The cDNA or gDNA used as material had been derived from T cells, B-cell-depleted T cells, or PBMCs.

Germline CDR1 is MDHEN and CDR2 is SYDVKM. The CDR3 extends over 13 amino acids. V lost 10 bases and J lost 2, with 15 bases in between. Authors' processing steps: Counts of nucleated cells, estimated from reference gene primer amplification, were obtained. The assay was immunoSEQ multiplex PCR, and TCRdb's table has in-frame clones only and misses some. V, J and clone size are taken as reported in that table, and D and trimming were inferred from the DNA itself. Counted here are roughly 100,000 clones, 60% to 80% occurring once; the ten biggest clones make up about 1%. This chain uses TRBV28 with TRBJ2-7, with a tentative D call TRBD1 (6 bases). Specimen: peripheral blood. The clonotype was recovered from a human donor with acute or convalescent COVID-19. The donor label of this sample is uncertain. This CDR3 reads CATHRAITYEQYF. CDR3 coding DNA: TGTGCCACTCACAGGGCAATCACCTACGAGCAGTACTTC.